The clone carrying this T cell receptor (beta chain) showed up just a few times. What it binds is unknown. The data stem from a study of T-cell reconstitution after alpha-beta-depleted transplantation in children. A library of TCRbeta sequences, prepared with unique molecular identifiers, was generated. TCRdb reprocessed the PCR reads via MiXCR and lists one record per CDR3 protein. Among about 980,000 distinct CDR3 sequences, roughly 29% were seen once, and the ten largest hold under 30%. CDR3 length equals 14 residues. Trimming left V 1 base short and J 7 bases short, with 14 bases between. Per germline, CDR1 SGHVS and CDR2 FQNEAQ. Study-level results: At one year after transplant, newly produced T cells mostly accounted for T-cell counts and diversity.

The TCR originated in a boy in the first two years of life who had a stem cell transplant for SCID, so the T cells may come from the graft donor. Specimen: PBMCs, mostly from graft donor cells, collected 360 days after TCRalphabeta/CD19-depleted stem cell transplant. The chain is built from TRBV7-8 and TRBJ2-7, with no clear D. CDR3 nucleotides: TGTGCCAGCAGCTTAGAGGTCAGATCTACGGAGCAGTACTTC. Translated: CASSLEVRSTEQYF.